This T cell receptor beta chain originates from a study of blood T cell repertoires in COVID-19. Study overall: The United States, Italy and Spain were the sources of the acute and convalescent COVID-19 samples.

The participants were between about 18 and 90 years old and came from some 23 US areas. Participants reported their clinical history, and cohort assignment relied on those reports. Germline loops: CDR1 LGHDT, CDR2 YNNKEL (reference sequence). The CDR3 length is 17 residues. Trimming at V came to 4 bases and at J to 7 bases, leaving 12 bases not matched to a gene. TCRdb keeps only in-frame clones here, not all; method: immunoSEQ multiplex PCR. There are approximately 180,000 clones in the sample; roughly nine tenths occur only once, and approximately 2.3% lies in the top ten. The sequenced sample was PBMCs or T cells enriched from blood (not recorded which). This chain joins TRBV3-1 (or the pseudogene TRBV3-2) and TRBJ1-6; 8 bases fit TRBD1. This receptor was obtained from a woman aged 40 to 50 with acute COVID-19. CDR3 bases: TGTGCCAGCAGCCCAGGGCAGGGGGCTGCTAGGAATTCACCCCTCCACTTT. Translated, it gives CASSPGQGAARNSPLHF.